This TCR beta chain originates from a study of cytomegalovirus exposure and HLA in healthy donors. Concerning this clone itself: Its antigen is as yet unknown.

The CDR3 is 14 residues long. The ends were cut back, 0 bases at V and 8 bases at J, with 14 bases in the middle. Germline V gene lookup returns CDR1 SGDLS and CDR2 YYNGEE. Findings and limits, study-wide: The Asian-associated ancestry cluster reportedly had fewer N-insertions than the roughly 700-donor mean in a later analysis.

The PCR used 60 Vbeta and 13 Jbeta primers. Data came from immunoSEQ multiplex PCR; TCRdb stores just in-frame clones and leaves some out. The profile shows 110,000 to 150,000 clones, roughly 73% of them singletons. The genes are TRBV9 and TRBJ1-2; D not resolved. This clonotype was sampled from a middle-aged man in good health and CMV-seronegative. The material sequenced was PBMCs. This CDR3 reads CASSVELGLRGYTF. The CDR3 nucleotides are TGTGCCAGCAGCGTAGAACTAGGCCTGCGGGGCTACACCTTC.